The subject of this entry is one T cell receptor (beta chain). The sample is drawn from a study of blood T cell repertoires in COVID-19. Methods used by the authors: Estimation of nucleated cell counts relied on the amplification of reference gene primers. Only in-frame clones appear in the TCRdb table, and some are missing; sequencing was by immunoSEQ multiplex PCR. V and J calls and clone size come straight from that table; D and trimming were deduced from the DNA. The repertoire includes approximately 27,000 clones, approximately 92% of them detected once, and over 9% sits in the top ten. This TCR was sampled from a man aged 55 to 70 with acute or convalescent COVID-19. Sequenced material: peripheral blood.

In nucleotides, the CDR3 is TGTGCCAGTAGTGACCGGGACAGGATTTACAATGAGCAGTTCTTC. This codes for CASSDRDRIYNEQFF. The chain is built from TRBV19 and TRBJ2-1, with 8 bases aligning to TRBD1. J gave up 4 bases and V 5 bases, and 7 bases lay outside the gene matches. The CDR3 runs 15 residues. The germline V gene encodes CDR1 LNHDA and CDR2 SQIVND (reference sequence).